Listed below are T cell receptor beta chains from one sample, sequenced in a study of blood T cell repertoires in COVID-19. Produced via immunoSEQ multiplex PCR; TCRdb's table is partial and in-frame only. This repertoire shows roughly 66,000 clones, around 82% found once; its top ten account for about 4.4%. Specimen: peripheral blood. The receptors were gathered from a woman in her fifties or sixties with acute or convalescent COVID-19. Each CDR3 is given with its conserved first and last residue. The order of the fields is J gene, V gene, D gene, CDR3 protein. The D gene is left open where the match is weak.

TRBJ2-2 | TRBV5-1 | TRBD1 | CASSLEGALTGELFF
TRBJ2-1 | TRBV3-1/TRBV3-2 | . | CASSQGIVGGRNEQFF
TRBJ1-2 | TRBV5-6 | TRBD1 | CASRTGTGMRSYGYTF
TRBJ2-3 | TRBV10-1 | TRBD2 | CASGPGGLAGSGTQYF
TRBJ1-5 | TRBV27 | TRBD1 | CASSLGQGRNQPQHF
TRBJ1-4 | TRBV15 | TRBD1 | CATSRETGANEKLFF
TRBJ2-4 | TRBV5-3 | . | CARSRDPGVRRYF
TRBJ1-4 | TRBV11-2 | TRBD1 | CASSKPQGAGEKLFF
TRBJ2-1 | TRBV19 | TRBD1 | CASSASRDRGYNEQFF
TRBJ1-4 | TRBV15 | . | CATSRGGVKGEKLFF
TRBJ1-1 | TRBV15 | . | CATSRDGLPTEAFF
TRBJ1-6 | TRBV2 | . | CASSESIANSPLHF
TRBJ2-3 | TRBV2 | . | CASSDTQRGTDTQYF
TRBJ2-7 | TRBV2 | TRBD1 | CASSERQGGSEQYF
TRBJ1-1 | TRBV5-6 | . | CASSLVASQNTEAFF
TRBJ1-1 | TRBV28 | . | CASSRGGEAFF
TRBJ2-2 | TRBV5-1 | TRBD2 | CASSFKLAGAARGELFF
TRBJ2-2 | TRBV5-1 | . | CASSLDGAAGELFF
TRBJ2-3 | TRBV10-3 | . | CAISESRGTDTQYF
TRBJ2-4 | TRBV4-2 | TRBD2 | CASSQDGTSGGASKNIQYF
TRBJ2-3 | TRBV2 | . | CASSDWRTSTDTQYF
TRBJ2-7 | TRBV6-6 | TRBD1 | CASRTRQGSSEQYF
TRBJ1-4 | TRBV11-2 | . | CASSLEEEKLFF
TRBJ2-1 | TRBV5-5 | . | CASSLAGQAPEQFF
TRBJ1-3 | TRBV9 | TRBD1 | CASSSNQGAFGNTIYF
TRBJ1-5 | TRBV6-5 | . | CASIKGEGSNQPQHF
TRBJ2-3 | TRBV3-1/TRBV3-2 | . | CASSQSGTDTQYF
TRBJ2-5 | TRBV5-6 | TRBD2 | CASKPWGGETQYF
TRBJ2-1 | TRBV5-1 | TRBD2 | CASSTGTRQYNEQFF
TRBJ1-1 | TRBV12-3/TRBV12-4 | . | CASSPQGFAEAFF
TRBJ2-1 | TRBV6-4 | TRBD1 | CASSAIGARDRSYGEQFF
TRBJ1-2 | TRBV9 | . | CASSVAAGLGYGYTF
TRBJ2-2 | TRBV24-1 | . | CATRTSGTPAAGELFF
TRBJ1-6 | TRBV2 | . | CASSEEGVKDSPLHF
TRBJ1-2 | TRBV10-3 | . | CAITSDSPYGYTF
TRBJ2-3 | TRBV5-6 | . | CASSLAVTDTQYF
TRBJ2-2 | TRBV10-3 | TRBD2 | CAISEPSGGTFNTGELFF
TRBJ2-7 | TRBV6-1 | . | CASSDRVTYEQYF